Listed here are 27 T cell receptor beta chains from one sample, sequenced in a study of T-cell reconstitution after alpha-beta-depleted transplantation in children. TCRbeta library preparation incorporated unique molecular identifiers. TCRdb re-analysed the PCR reads in MiXCR, keeping a single row per CDR3 protein. The table has approximately 980,000 distinct CDR3 sequences, about 31% seen once; the top ten hold roughly 31%. The starting material was PBMCs, mostly from graft donor cells, obtained 360 days after TCRalphabeta/CD19-depleted stem cell transplant. Source of these receptors: a boy in the first two years of life who had a stem cell transplant for SCID, so the T cells may come from the graft donor.

This clonotype came up a few times. The CDR3 sequence: CASSGWDRAYFGYTF. Written as DNA, the CDR3 is TGTGCCAGCAGCGGCTGGGACAGGGCATATTTTGGCTACACCTTC. V and J are TRBV9 and TRBJ1-2; 9 bases are a match to TRBD1. The CDR3 has 15 residues. Per the germline V gene, CDR1 is SGDLS and CDR2 is YYNGEE. V shed 3 bases, J shed 7 bases, and the junction held 10 bases outside the gene matches.

In this sample, this clonotype turned up a few times. CDR3 loop: CASSLRTGIDEQYF. CDR3 DNA: TGTGCCAGCAGCCTTCGTACAGGGATTGACGAGCAGTACTTC. V and J are TRBV2 and TRBJ2-7, with D maybe TRBD1 (6 bases). V was cut by 6 bases and J by 5 bases, with 17 bases left in between. This CDR3 comprises 14 residues. Germline lookup yields CDR1 SNHLY and CDR2 FYNNEI.

The chain combines TRBV5-1 with TRBJ2-1; no firm D call. Germline values: CDR1 SGHRS, CDR2 YFSETQ. The ends were cut back, 3 bases at V and 6 bases at J, with 19 bases in the middle. The CDR3 has 16 residues. CDR3 coding DNA: TGCGCCAGCAGCTCGGATCTCGGTCTTCGGGTCAATGAGCAGTTCTTC. This codes for CASSSDLGLRVNEQFF.

This chain uses TRBV10-2 with TRBJ2-2; D is perhaps TRBD2 (6 bases). This CDR3 comprises 16 residues. CDR1 is WSHSY and CDR2 is SAAADI in the germline V gene. The V and J ends lost 4 bases and 6 bases respectively, with 18 bases between them. The CDR3 is CASSVSGRRVSGELFF. CDR3 bases: TGCGCCAGCAGTGTATCCGGTAGGAGGGTCTCCGGGGAGCTGTTTTTT.

This clonotype was picked up a small number of times. V usage is TRBV5-5 and J usage is TRBJ1-2, with no clear D. Germline values: CDR1 SGHKS, CDR2 YYEKEE (reference sequence). Trimming removed 2 bases from V and 4 bases from J, with 15 bases in between. The CDR3 is 15 residues long. The CDR3 loop is CASSFPKRESYGYTF. CDR3 coding DNA: TGTGCCAGCAGCTTCCCTAAACGGGAGAGCTATGGCTACACCTTC.

In this sample, this clonotype turned up a few times. J is TRBJ2-1 and V is TRBV20-1, with D tentatively TRBD1 (7 bases). Deletions cut 6 bases from V and 3 bases from J, with 24 bases between. The CDR3 has 17 amino acids. Germline assignment: CDR1 DFQATT and CDR2 SNEGSKA (reference sequence). CDR3 nucleotides: TGCAGTGCCTTAAGTAAGGGCCCAGGGGGGCGCTACAATGAGCAGTTCTTC. It specifies CSALSKGPGGRYNEQFF.

The chain carries TRBV12-3 or TRBV12-4 and TRBJ1-1; D remains ambiguous. This CDR3 spans 12 amino acids. V was cut by 3 bases and J by 8 bases, with 10 bases left in between. This CDR3 reads CASSFPVAEAFF. The DNA for the CDR3 is TGTGCCAGCAGTTTCCCGGTAGCAGAAGCTTTCTTT.

This clonotype was recorded a few times. The CDR3 nucleotides are TGTGCCAGCAGCTTGTTTAGCGGGGCCACTCAAGAGACCCAGTACTTC. Protein sequence: CASSLFSGATQETQYF. The chain employs TRBV5-6 and TRBJ2-5, with TRBD2 matching over 8 bases. Germline CDR1 reads SGHDT; CDR2 reads YYEEEE. J lost 2 bases, V lost 1 base, and 7 bases had no gene match. The CDR3 has 16 residues.

This clonotype was found a few times. J is TRBJ1-2 and V is TRBV6-2 or TRBV6-3; D gene uncertain. Trimming pared 5 bases from V and 4 bases from J, leaving 11 bases between. This CDR3 has 13 amino acids. Germline lookup yields CDR1 MNHEY and CDR2 SVGEGT. The DNA for the CDR3 is TGTGCCAGCAGTAATGGGCAGATCTATGGCTACACCTTC. Translation: CASSNGQIYGYTF.

The CDR3 DNA sequence: TGTGCCAGCAGCCAAGAGGGAGCGGGGTATTTCCAAGAGACCCAGTACTTC. Residues: CASSQEGAGYFQETQYF. The chain carries TRBV4-2 and TRBJ2-5, with 7 bases matching TRBD2. V was clipped by 0 bases and J by 1 base; unmatched bases: 8. The CDR3 has 17 residues. Per germline, CDR1 LGHNA and CDR2 YNFKEQ.

The rearrangement links TRBV5-1 to TRBJ2-1; TRBD2 agrees at 9 bases. Germline CDR1 and CDR2: SGHRS and YFSETQ. The junction had 10 bases not matched to a gene; V was cut back by 1 base and J by 8 bases. The CDR3 length is 16 residues. The CDR3, as DNA: TGCGCCAGCAGCTTGACGCGGGGCGGGGGGGCCGATGAGCAGTTCTTC. Protein sequence: CASSLTRGGGADEQFF.

Concerning this clonotype itself: At one boundary the junction diverges from the germline segment, which might be a read error. The gene calls are TRBV28 and TRBJ2-6; 7 bases are a match to TRBD2. Germline CDR1 reads MDHEN; CDR2 reads SYDVKM. This CDR3 has 14 residues. In nucleotides, the CDR3 is TGTGCCAGCAGTTTATGGGGGGGGGGCAACGTCCTGACTTTC. Its protein product is CASSLWGGGNVLTF.

The chain links TRBV27 to TRBJ1-2; 7 nucleotides align to TRBD1. The V segment lost 2 bases and the J segment 5 bases; nucleotides outside the gene matches: 5. The CDR3 length is 14 residues. Per germline, CDR1 MNHEY and CDR2 SMNVEV (reference sequence). Here the CDR3 DNA reads TGTGCCAGCAGTTTAGAGGCAGGGGGGTATGGCTACACCTTC. This encodes CASSLEAGGYGYTF.

V usage is TRBV5-1 and J usage is TRBJ2-3, with TRBD1 matching over 9 bases. This CDR3 is 17 amino acids long. Per germline, CDR1 SGHRS and CDR2 YFSETQ. V gave up 3 bases and J gave up 1 base; unmatched junction bases: 9. CDR3 DNA: TGCGCCAGCAGCTCCATGGGTCGGGACAGGGGCACAGATACGCAGTATTTT. Translated, it gives CASSSMGRDRGTDTQYF.

This clonotype occurred once. This chain connects TRBV19 to TRBJ1-5; D remains ambiguous. Germline V gene sequence: CDR1 LNHDA, CDR2 SQIVND (reference sequence). V lost 8 bases to trimming and J lost 7 bases, with 12 bases between them. There are 12 residues in the CDR3. The CDR3 DNA sequence: TGTGCCAGTTCTGGGGAGCTGCAGCCCCAGCATTTT. Translation: CASSGELQPQHF.

This chain connects TRBV12-3 or TRBV12-4 to TRBJ2-2; TRBD2 might be the D (6 bases). This CDR3 comprises 15 residues. The ends were cut back, 4 bases at V and 4 bases at J, with 13 bases in the middle. CDR3 loop: CASSWGLEATGELFF. The CDR3 DNA is TGTGCCAGCAGTTGGGGACTCGAAGCCACCGGGGAGCTGTTTTTT.

The chain joins TRBV6-5 to TRBJ2-7, with 10 bases aligning to TRBD1. Germline CDR1 reads MNHEY; CDR2 reads SVGAGI. The CDR3 totals 16 residues. Trimming took 0 bases from V and 4 from J; bases not matched to a gene: 6. In DNA, the CDR3 is TGTGCCAGCAGTTACTCCCTCGACAGGGGGCAATACGAGCAGTACTTC. This codes for CASSYSLDRGQYEQYF.

Only a few counts were recorded for this clonotype. CDR3 in amino acids: CASSPDPQETQYF. The CDR3 bases are TGCGCCAGCAGCCCTGACCCCCAAGAGACCCAGTACTTC. This chain connects TRBV5-1 to TRBJ2-5; D unresolved. Germline assignment: CDR1 SGHRS and CDR2 YFSETQ. CDR3 length: 13 amino acids. Trimming removed 4 bases at V and 1 base at J, with 8 bases between.

The table lists this clonotype with a few counts. The rearrangement links TRBV4-2 to TRBJ2-1, with 9 bases that match TRBD2. The CDR3 spans 17 residues. The ends lost 0 bases at V and 4 bases at J; junction bases unmatched: 7. Germline lookup yields CDR1 LGHNA and CDR2 YNFKEQ. The CDR3 sequence is CASSQEGASGAYNEQFF. CDR3 sequence (DNA): TGTGCCAGCAGCCAAGAGGGCGCTAGCGGGGCTTACAATGAGCAGTTCTTC.

This clonotype was seen only a few times. The chain is built from TRBV7-8 and TRBJ1-2, with 7 bases lining up with TRBD1. After removal of 5 bases from V and 6 bases from J, the junction contained 6 bases not matched to a gene. The length of the CDR3 is 13 residues. Germline lookup yields CDR1 SGHVS and CDR2 FQNEAQ. This CDR3 reads CASSPGQLDGYTF. As DNA, the CDR3 is TGTGCCAGCAGCCCGGGACAGTTGGATGGCTACACCTTC.

This clonotype was recorded once. A junction boundary mismatches the germline segment, possibly from a read error. The chain carries TRBV7-7 and TRBJ2-1; either TRBD1 or TRBD2 may supply D (7 bases each). CDR1 SSHAT and CDR2 FNYEAQ come from the germline V gene (reference sequence). The CDR3 covers 15 residues. In DNA, the CDR3 is TGTGCCAGCAGCTTAGGGGGAGGGGGCTACTATGAGCAGTTCTTC. This translates into CASSLGGGGYYEQFF.

This chain uses TRBV15 with TRBJ2-7, with D perhaps TRBD2 (5 bases). The V gene's germline CDR1 is LNHNV and CDR2 YYDKDF (reference sequence). CDR3 size: 15 residues. Trimming stripped 1 base from V and 0 bases from J, with 10 bases between. The CDR3 nucleotides read TGTGCCACCAGCAGAGGAGTGGGGAGCTCCTACGAGCAGTACTTC. This codes for CATSRGVGSSYEQYF.

The V call is TRBV7-9, the J call TRBJ2-5, with D hard to call. This CDR3 spans 15 amino acids. V was shortened by 5 bases and J by 5 bases, with 18 bases between the two germline ends. Germline loops: CDR1 SEHNR, CDR2 FQNEAQ (reference sequence). CDR3 sequence (DNA): TGTGCCAGCAGCCTCCCGCTCTTGGCGAGGGAGACCCAGTACTTC. It codes for CASSLPLLARETQYF. Supplemented by reference TRBV7-9 and TRBJ2-5, the full variable domain reads DTGVSQNPRHKITKRGQNVTFRCDPISEHNRLYWYRQTLGQGPEFLTYFQNEAQLEKSRLLSDRFSAERPKGSFSTLEIQRTEQGDSAMYLCASSLPLLARETQYFGPGTRLLVL.

In its sample, this clonotype was seen a few times. V gene TRBV27 combines with J gene TRBJ1-5; no definite D call. The CDR3 extends over 14 amino acids. Germline loops: CDR1 MNHEY, CDR2 SMNVEV (reference sequence). Trimming cost V 5 bases and J 0 bases, with 8 bases left between them. The CDR3 coding sequence is TGTGCCAGCAGTAATCATTATAGCAATCAGCCCCAGCATTTT. As protein: CASSNHYSNQPQHF.

The V and J genes are TRBV6-1 and TRBJ2-5; TRBD2 matches at 9 bases. The CDR3 loop spans 15 amino acids. From germline, CDR1 is MNHNS and CDR2 SASEGT. The V segment lost 7 bases and the J segment 1 base; nucleotides outside the gene matches: 7. As DNA, the CDR3 is TGTGCCAGCACCCAGCGGCGGGGGGGCCAAGAGACCCAGTACTTC. Protein: CASTQRRGGQETQYF.

V usage is TRBV3-1 and J usage is TRBJ2-2, with unresolved D. The CDR3 contains 14 residues. Germline CDR1 reads LGHDT; CDR2 reads YNNKEL (reference sequence). V was pared by 4 bases and J by 6 bases, with 12 bases between. CDR3 sequence reads: CASSRNQSPGELFF. CDR3 coding DNA: TGTGCCAGCAGCCGAAATCAAAGCCCCGGGGAGCTGTTTTTT.

A single count supports this clonotype. The chain links TRBV7-6 to TRBJ2-5; TRBD2 matches at 7 bases. The germline gives CDR1 SGHVS, CDR2 FNYEAQ. With 4 bases clipped from V and 1 base from J, the junction kept 6 bases outside the gene matches. The CDR3 contains 15 residues. The CDR3 protein is CASSSRGGLQETQYF. CDR3 nucleotide sequence: TGTGCCAGCAGCTCCCGCGGGGGACTCCAAGAGACCCAGTACTTC.